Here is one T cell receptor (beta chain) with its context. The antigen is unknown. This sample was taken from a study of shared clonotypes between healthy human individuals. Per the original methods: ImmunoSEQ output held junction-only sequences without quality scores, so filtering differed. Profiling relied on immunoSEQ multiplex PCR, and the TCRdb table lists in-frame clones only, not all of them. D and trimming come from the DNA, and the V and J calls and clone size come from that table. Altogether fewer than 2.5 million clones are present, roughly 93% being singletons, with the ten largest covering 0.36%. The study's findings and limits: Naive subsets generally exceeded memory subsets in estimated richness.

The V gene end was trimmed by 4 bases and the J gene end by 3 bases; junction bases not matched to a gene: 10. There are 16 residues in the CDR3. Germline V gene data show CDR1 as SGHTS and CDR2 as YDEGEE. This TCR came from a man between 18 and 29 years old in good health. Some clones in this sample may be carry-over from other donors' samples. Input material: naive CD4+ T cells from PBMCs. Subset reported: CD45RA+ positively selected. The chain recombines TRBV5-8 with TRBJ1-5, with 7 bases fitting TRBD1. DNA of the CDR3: TGTGCCAGCAGCCTAGCAGGGGGAATGCCCAATCAGCCCCAGCATTTT. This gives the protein CASSLAGGMPNQPQHF. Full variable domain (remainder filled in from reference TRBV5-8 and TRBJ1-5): EAGVTQSPTHLIKTRGQQATLRCSPISGHTSVYWYQQALGLGLQFLLWYDEGEERNRGNFPPRFSGRQFPNYSSELNVNALELEDSALYLCASSLAGGMPNQPQHFGDGTRLSIL.